This T cell receptor (beta chain) appears in the sequencing data of a study of radiotherapy plus CTLA-4 blockade in lung cancer. CDR1 and CDR2 (germline): WNHNN, SYGVQD (reference sequence). The CDR3 length is 13 residues. V was clipped by 0 bases and J by 5 bases, with 7 bases between them. Measured with immunoSEQ multiplex PCR; TCRdb has only the in-frame clones, and not every one. The sample has 65,000 to 90,000 clones, roughly 91% seen once. The sequence was obtained from a human donor with non-small cell lung cancer that progressed on radiotherapy plus ipilimumab. The material was peripheral blood, obtained from a patient treated with radiotherapy plus ipilimumab. This chain uses TRBV10-1 with TRBJ2-5, with unresolved D. The CDR3 protein is CASSESRGETQYF. The CDR3 nucleotides are TGCGCCAGCAGTGAGTCCCGTGGGGAGACCCAGTACTTC.